This T cell receptor (delta chain) came from a study of Vδ1+ human thymocytes. Germline V gene sequence: CDR1 TSWWSYY, CDR2 QGS. This CDR3 spans 19 amino acids. V was pared by 2 bases and J by 7 bases, with 29 bases between. Study findings and constraints: Highly polyclonal TRG and TRD repertoires with Gaussian CDR3 length distributions appeared in thymus. Despite high sort purity, roughly 20% of thymic T cell receptor delta sequences were Vdelta2.

In regard to this clone: What it binds is unknown.

Extracted RNA was reverse transcribed into cDNA. Pooled V-gene forward primers with one constant-region reverse primer generated the CDR3 amplicons by multiplex PCR. TCRdb re-called the multiplex PCR reads using CATT. The sample holds 80,000 or so delta-chain clones; around 30% are singletons and the top ten take 0.2% to 0.3%. The rearrangement uses TRDV1 and TRDJ1; a weak D match, TRDD3 (5 bases). Sequencing was done on a sample of Vdelta1+ gamma-delta thymocytes from the thymus. Subset in this sample: FACS-sorted CD3+ TCRalphabeta- TCRVdelta1+ TCRVdelta2- thymocytes. This sequence originates from a boy under two years old who had congenital heart surgery. CDR3 region: CALGEGRLFSHERGPKLIF. The CDR3 DNA follows: TGTGCTCTTGGGGAAGGGAGGCTTTTTAGCCACGAACGGGGGCCTAAACTCATCTTT.